The clone carrying this TCR beta chain has just a few counts. Its antigen is as yet unknown. The data are from a study of early T cells in non-severe SARS-CoV-2 infection. Study background: Sequencing used unsorted whole-blood bulk RNA, so chains lack pairing.

General study points: Private and CD4 specificities were missed by VDJdb matching, skewed to anti-spike CD8.

Individual cDNA molecules were tagged with unique molecular identifiers, the study reported. TCRdb redid the calling of the 5' RACE reads with MiXCR, one entry per CDR3 protein. The table has about 90,000 distinct CDR3 sequences, about an eighth seen once. CDR1 MDHEN and CDR2 SYDVKM come from the germline V gene. Trimming stripped 1 base from V and 3 bases from J, with 6 bases between. The length of the CDR3 is 13 residues. What was sequenced was whole blood. The chain combines TRBV28 with TRBJ1-2; unclear D gene. This receptor was identified in an adult who was a healthcare worker with PCR-confirmed SARS-CoV-2 infection or an uninfected control (not recorded which). CDR3 coding DNA: TGTGCCAGCAGTTTATTGCGCTACTATGGCTACACCTTC. It codes for CASSLLRYYGYTF.